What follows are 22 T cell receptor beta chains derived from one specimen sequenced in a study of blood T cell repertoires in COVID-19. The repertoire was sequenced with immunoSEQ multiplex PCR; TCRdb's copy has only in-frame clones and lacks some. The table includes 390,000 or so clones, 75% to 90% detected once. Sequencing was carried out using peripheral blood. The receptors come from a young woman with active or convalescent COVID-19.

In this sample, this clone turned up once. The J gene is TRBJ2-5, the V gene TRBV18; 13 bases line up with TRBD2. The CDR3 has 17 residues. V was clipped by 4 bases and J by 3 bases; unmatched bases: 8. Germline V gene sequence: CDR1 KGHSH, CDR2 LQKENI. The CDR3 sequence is CASSLRLAGGTKETQYF. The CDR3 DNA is TGTGCCAGCTCACTAAGACTAGCGGGAGGTACCAAAGAGACCCAGTACTTC.

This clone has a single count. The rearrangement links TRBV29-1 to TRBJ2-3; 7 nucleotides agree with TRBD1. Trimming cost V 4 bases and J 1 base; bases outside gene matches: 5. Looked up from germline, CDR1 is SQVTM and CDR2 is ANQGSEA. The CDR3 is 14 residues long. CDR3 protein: CSVARGQGTDTQYF. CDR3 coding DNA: TGCAGCGTTGCACGCGGACAGGGCACAGATACGCAGTATTTT.

The CDR3 DNA follows: TGTGCCAGCAGCGTAGGCGGGAATTCCTACAATGAGCAGTTCTTC. Translated: CASSVGGNSYNEQFF. The chain is built from TRBV9 and TRBJ2-1; TRBD2 might be the D (6 bases). The CDR3 loop spans 15 amino acids. CDR1 is SGDLS, CDR2 YYNGEE, per germline. Trimming took off 0 bases at V and 1 base at J, with 8 bases between the two ends.

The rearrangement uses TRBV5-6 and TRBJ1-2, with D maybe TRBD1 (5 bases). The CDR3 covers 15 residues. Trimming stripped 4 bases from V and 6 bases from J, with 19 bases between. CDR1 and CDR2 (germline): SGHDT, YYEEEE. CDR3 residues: CASSPTRGGTNGYTF. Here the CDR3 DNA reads TGTGCCAGCAGCCCCACTCGCGGGGGAACAAATGGCTACACCTTC.

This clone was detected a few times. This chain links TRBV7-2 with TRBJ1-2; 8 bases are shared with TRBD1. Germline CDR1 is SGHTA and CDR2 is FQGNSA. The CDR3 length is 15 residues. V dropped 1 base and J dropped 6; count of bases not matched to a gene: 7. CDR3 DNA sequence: TGTGCCAGCAGCTTAGTAGGGGACAGGTCCAATGGCTACACCTTC. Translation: CASSLVGDRSNGYTF.

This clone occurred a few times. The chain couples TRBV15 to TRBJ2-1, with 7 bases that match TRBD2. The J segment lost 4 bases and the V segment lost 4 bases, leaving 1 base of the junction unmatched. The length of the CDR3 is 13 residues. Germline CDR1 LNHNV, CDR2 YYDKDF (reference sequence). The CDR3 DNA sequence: TGTGCCACCAGCAACGGGGGGTACAATGAGCAGTTCTTC. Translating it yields CATSNGGYNEQFF. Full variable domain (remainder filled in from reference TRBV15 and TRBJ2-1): DAMVIQNPRYQVTQFGKPVTLSCSQTLNHNVMYWYQQKSSQAPKLLFHYYDKDFNNEADTPDNFQSRRPNTSFCFLDIRSPGLGDTAMYLCATSNGGYNEQFFGPGTRLTVL.

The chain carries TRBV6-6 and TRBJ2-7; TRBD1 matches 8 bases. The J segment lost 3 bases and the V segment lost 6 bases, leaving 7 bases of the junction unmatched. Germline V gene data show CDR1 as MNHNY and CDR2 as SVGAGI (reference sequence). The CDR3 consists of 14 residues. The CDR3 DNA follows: TGTGCCAGCAGCCCGGGACAGGACCTCTACGAGCAGTACTTC. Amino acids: CASSPGQDLYEQYF.

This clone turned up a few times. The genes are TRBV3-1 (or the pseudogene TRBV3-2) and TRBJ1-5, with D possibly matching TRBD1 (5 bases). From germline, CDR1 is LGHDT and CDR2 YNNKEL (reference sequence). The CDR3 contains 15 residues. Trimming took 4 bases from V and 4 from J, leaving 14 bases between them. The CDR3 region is CASSRQGTENQPQHF. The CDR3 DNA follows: TGTGCCAGCAGCCGGCAGGGTACTGAAAATCAGCCCCAGCATTTT.

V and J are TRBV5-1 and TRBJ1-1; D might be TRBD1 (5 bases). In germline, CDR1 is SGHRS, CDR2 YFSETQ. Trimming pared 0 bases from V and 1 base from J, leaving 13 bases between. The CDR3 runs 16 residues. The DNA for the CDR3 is TGCGCCAGCAGCTTGGGCGAACCAGGGAAGAACACTGAAGCTTTCTTT. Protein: CASSLGEPGKNTEAFF.

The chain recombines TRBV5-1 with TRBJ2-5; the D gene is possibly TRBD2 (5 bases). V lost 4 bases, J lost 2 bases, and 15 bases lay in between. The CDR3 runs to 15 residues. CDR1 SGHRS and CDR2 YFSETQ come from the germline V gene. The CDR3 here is CASSPSTRQQETQYF. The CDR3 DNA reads TGCGCCAGCAGCCCGTCAACTAGACAACAAGAGACCCAGTACTTC.

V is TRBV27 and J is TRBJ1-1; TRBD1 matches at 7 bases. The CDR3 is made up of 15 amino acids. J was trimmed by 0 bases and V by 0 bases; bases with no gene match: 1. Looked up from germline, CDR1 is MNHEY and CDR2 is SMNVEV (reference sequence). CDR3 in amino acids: CASSLSRGLNTEAFF. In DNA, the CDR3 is TGTGCCAGCAGTTTATCGAGGGGGCTGAACACTGAAGCTTTCTTT.

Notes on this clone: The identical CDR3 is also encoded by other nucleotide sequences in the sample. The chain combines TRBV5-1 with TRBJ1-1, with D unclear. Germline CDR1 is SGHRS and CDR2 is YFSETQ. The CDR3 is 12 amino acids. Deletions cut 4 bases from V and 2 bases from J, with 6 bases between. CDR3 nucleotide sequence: TGCGCCAGCAGCCCAGGAAACACTGAAGCTTTCTTT. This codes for CASSPGNTEAFF.

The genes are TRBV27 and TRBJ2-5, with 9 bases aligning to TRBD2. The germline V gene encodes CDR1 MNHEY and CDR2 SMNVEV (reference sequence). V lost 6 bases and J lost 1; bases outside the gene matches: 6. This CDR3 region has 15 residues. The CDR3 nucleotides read TGTGCCAGCAGGTCTAGCGGGGTCTCCCAAGAGACCCAGTACTTC. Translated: CASRSSGVSQETQYF.

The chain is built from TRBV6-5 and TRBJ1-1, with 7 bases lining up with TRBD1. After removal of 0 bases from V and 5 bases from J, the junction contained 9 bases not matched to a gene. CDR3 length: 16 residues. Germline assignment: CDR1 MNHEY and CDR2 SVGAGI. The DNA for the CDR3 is TGTGCCAGCAGTTACTCAAGGCAGGGGGTAAAGACTGAAGCTTTCTTT. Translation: CASSYSRQGVKTEAFF.

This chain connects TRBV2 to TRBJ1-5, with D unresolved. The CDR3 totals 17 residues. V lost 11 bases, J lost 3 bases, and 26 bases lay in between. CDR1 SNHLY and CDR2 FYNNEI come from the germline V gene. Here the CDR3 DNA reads TGTGCCTCAGCAGAGGCGGGCCGGAGGTTGTACAATCAGCCCCAGCATTTT. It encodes CASAEAGRRLYNQPQHF.

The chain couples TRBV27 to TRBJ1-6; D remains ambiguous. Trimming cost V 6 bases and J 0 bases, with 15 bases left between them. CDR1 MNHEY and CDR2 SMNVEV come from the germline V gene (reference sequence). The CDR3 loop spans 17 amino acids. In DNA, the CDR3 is TGTGCCAGCAGATCTACCTCGTGGAGCTCCTATAATTCACCCCTCCACTTT. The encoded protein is CASRSTSWSSYNSPLHF.

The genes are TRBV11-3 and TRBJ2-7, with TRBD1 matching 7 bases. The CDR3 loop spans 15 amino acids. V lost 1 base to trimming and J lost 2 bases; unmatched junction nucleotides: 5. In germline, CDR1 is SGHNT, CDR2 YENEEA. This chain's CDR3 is CASSLGGQQAYEQYF. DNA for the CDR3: TGTGCCAGCAGCTTAGGGGGACAGCAGGCCTACGAGCAGTACTTC.

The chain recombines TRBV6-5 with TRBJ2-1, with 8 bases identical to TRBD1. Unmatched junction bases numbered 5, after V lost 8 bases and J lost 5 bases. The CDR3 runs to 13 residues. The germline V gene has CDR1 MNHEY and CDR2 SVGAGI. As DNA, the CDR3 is TGTGCCAGCGAGACAGGGGTCCACAATGAGCAGTTCTTC. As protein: CASETGVHNEQFF.

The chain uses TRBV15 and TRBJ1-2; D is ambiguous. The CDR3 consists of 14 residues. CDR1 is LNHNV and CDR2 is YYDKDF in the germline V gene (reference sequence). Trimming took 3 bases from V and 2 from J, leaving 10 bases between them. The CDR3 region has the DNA TGTGCCACCAGCAGGATCAGTGAAAACTATGGCTACACCTTC. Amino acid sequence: CATSRISENYGYTF.

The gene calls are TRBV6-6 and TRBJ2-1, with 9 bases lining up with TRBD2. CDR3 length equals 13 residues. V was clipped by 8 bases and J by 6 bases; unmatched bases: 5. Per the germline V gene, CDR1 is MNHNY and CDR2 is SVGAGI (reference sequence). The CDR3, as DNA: TGTGCCAGCTGGGCTAGCGGGACCAATGAGCAGTTCTTC. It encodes CASWASGTNEQFF.

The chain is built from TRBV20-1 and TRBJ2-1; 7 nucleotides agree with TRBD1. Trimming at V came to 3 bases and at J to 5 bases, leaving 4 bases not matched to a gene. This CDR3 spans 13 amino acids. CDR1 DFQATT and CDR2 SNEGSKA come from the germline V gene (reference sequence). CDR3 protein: CSASGRGNNEQFF. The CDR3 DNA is TGCAGTGCTAGTGGCAGGGGGAACAATGAGCAGTTCTTC.

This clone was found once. CDR3 protein: CASSDTGQGNTEAFF. The CDR3 nucleotides are TGTGCCAGCAGCGACACCGGACAGGGCAACACTGAAGCTTTCTTT. The chain links TRBV7-9 to TRBJ1-1, with TRBD1 matching over 8 bases. V gave up 5 bases and J gave up 2 bases; unmatched junction bases: 7. The length of the CDR3 is 15 residues. Germline assignment: CDR1 SEHNR and CDR2 FQNEAQ (reference sequence). The full variable domain, completed using reference TRBV7-9 and TRBJ1-1, is DTGVSQNPRHKITKRGQNVTFRCDPISEHNRLYWYRQTLGQGPEFLTYFQNEAQLEKSRLLSDRFSAERPKGSFSTLEIQRTEQGDSAMYLCASSDTGQGNTEAFFGQGTRLTVV.